The rows below give T cell receptor beta chains drawn from one sample of a study of long-term antiretroviral therapy in people with HIV. Clones were read by immunoSEQ multiplex PCR, and TCRdb kept only the in-frame ones, dropping some. The table has fewer than 15,000 clones, around three quarters seen once. The sequences come from unsorted PBMCs, collected 0.8 years before starting antiretroviral therapy. The receptor set was obtained from a woman aged 40 to 49 with HIV. The CDR3 runs from the conserved cysteine through the conserved F or W. A D gene is named only where the DNA matches it firmly. Rows give clone size only sometimes, using once, few, many, or a class for an expanded clone.

clone size | D gene | J gene | V gene | CDR3 DNA | CDR3 protein
NA | TRBD2 | TRBJ2-1 | TRBV7-2 | TGTGCCAGCAGCTTAGAGTCCCCCCCGTTAGCGGGATACAATGAGCAGTTCTTC | CASSLESPPLAGYNEQFF
once | NA | TRBJ1-1 | TRBV15 | TGTGCCACCAGGTTCGGACAGAACACTGAAGCTTTCTTT | CATRFGQNTEAFF
NA | NA | TRBJ2-3 | TRBV27 | TGTGCCAGCAGTTTCAACACAGATACGCAGTATTTT | CASSFNTDTQYF
NA | TRBD2 | TRBJ2-1 | TRBV4-2 | TGTGCCAGCAGCCAAGATAGTGGAGCGGGAGTCAATGAGCAGTTCTTC | CASSQDSGAGVNEQFF
NA | TRBD2 | TRBJ2-3 | TRBV5-4 | TGTGCCAGCAGCTCCGGACTAGCGGTGGTTGTGTCAACAGATACGCAGTATTTT | CASSSGLAVVVSTDTQYF
NA | TRBD1 | TRBJ2-2 | TRBV4-1 | TGCGCCAGCAGCCAGTTACAGGGGACAAACACCGGGGAGCTGTTTTTT | CASSQLQGTNTGELFF
NA | TRBD2 | TRBJ2-1 | TRBV12-5 | TGTGCTAGTGGTCCCGGACTAGCGGGGTACAATGAGCAGTTCTTC | CASGPGLAGYNEQFF
NA | TRBD2 | TRBJ2-1 | TRBV4-3 | TGCGCCAGCAGCCAAGGACTAGCGGGGGACAATGAGCAGTTCTTC | CASSQGLAGDNEQFF
NA | NA | TRBJ2-7 | TRBV5-4 | TGTGCCAGCAGGGCCGCCGGGATTTTCTACGAGCAGTACTTC | CASRAAGIFYEQYF
NA | NA | TRBJ2-3 | TRBV2 | TGTGGGGCGGGTAACTCGGCAGATACGCAGTATTTT | CGAGNSADTQYF
NA | TRBD1 | TRBJ2-7 | TRBV6-5 | TGTGCCAGCAGTTACCCGACAGGGGGCTCCTACGAGCAGTACTTC | CASSYPTGGSYEQYF
NA | NA | TRBJ1-1 | TRBV7-9 | TGTGCCAGCAGCGCACAGGGTAGCACTGAAGCTTTCTTT | CASSAQGSTEAFF
NA | NA | TRBJ1-1 | TRBV7-2 | TGTGCCAGCAGCTTAGGCTGGGTCGAGAACGCTGAAGCTTTCTTT | CASSLGWVENAEAFF
NA | NA | TRBJ2-1 | TRBV28 | TGTGCCAGCAGTTGGGGGCGAAATGAGCAGTTCTTC | CASSWGRNEQFF
NA | NA | TRBJ2-5 | TRBV28 | TGTGCCAGCAGTTTAGCCGGGACCCTGGGAGAGACCCAGTACTTC | CASSLAGTLGETQYF
NA | NA | TRBJ2-1 | TRBV20-1 | TGCAGTCTATATTACAATGAGCAGTTCTTC | CSLYYNEQFF
medium-sized | NA | TRBJ2-2 | TRBV2 | TGTGCCAGCAGTGAAGAGGGTTGGGGGGCTAGCACCGGGGAGCTGTTTTTT | CASSEEGWGASTGELFF
NA | NA | TRBJ2-5 | TRBV6-6 | TGTGCCAGCAGCCCACCCGGGACCGACACCCAGTACTTC | CASSPPGTDTQYF
NA | TRBD1 | TRBJ2-5 | TRBV7-9 | TGTGCCAGCAGCTTAGCTTGGACCGGGACAGGGAACGAAGAGACCCAGTACTTC | CASSLAWTGTGNEETQYF
NA | TRBD1 | TRBJ2-3 | TRBV10-3 | TGTGCCATCAGTGAGAACAGGGGCGTTGCAGATACGCAGTATTTT | CAISENRGVADTQYF
NA | NA | TRBJ2-3 | TRBV5-6 | TGTGCCAGCAGCCTCCACGTCGAAACTAACACAGATACGCAGTATTTT | CASSLHVETNTDTQYF
NA | TRBD1 | TRBJ2-1 | TRBV7-9 | TGTGCCAGCAGCCCCGGGACAGGGTCCGACGAGCAGTTCTTC | CASSPGTGSDEQFF
NA | TRBD2 | TRBJ2-3 | TRBV9 | TGTGCCAGCAGCCCTGTCCCAGGGGGACTAGCGGGATGGGGAGATACGCAGTATTTT | CASSPVPGGLAGWGDTQYF